The source of this T cell receptor beta chain is a study of Ad26.COV2.S vaccination and SARS-CoV-2 variants. The study's findings and limits: Reported findings describe substantial breadth in spike-specific CD8+ and CD4+ T cell responses following vaccination. TCR breadth and depth estimates may have understated total T cell responses. Comparability of non-spike TCR breadth was observed across vaccine and placebo recipients. Ad26.COV2.S recipients had broader spike-specific TCRs (P = 0.0014).

Comments on this clone: Its antigen is unknown.

TCRdb's copy holds only in-frame clones and misses some; the assay was immunoSEQ multiplex PCR. The sample has around 94,000 clones, less than 85% seen once. V was cut by 7 bases and J by 1 base, with 13 bases left in between. CDR3 length equals 14 residues. CDR1 is SGHAT and CDR2 is FQNNGV in the germline V gene. The sequences come from peripheral blood, collected after recovery from COVID-19. The clonotype was recovered from a human donor who had recovered from COVID-19. This chain links TRBV11-2 with TRBJ1-1; perhaps TRBD1 as D (6 bases). The CDR3 bases are TGTGCCAGCAACCGGGGGCAGACGAACACTGAAGCTTTCTTT. Amino acid sequence: CASNRGQTNTEAFF.